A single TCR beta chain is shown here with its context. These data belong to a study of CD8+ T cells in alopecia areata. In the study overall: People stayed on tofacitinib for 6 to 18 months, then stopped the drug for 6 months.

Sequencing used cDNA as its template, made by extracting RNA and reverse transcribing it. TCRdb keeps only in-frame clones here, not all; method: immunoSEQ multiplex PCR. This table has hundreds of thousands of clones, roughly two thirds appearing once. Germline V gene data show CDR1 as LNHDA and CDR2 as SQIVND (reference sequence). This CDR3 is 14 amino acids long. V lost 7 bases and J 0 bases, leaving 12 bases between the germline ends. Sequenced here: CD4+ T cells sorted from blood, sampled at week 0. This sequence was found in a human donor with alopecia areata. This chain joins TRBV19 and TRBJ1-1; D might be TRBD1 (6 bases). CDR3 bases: TGTGCCAGTAAAGGACAGATAGTGAACACTGAAGCTTTCTTT. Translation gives CASKGQIVNTEAFF.